The 3 T cell receptor beta chains listed next were all sequenced from one sample in a study of blood T cell repertoires in COVID-19. Sequencing was performed with immunoSEQ multiplex PCR; in TCRdb, only in-frame clones are kept and a portion is missing. Among approximately 260,000 clones listed, 85% were seen once. The sequenced sample consisted of PBMCs or T cells enriched from blood (not recorded which). These TCRs come from a woman between 50 and 59 years old who had been exposed to COVID-19.

J is TRBJ1-1 and V is TRBV18; D is perhaps TRBD1 (5 bases). V lost 4 bases and J 6 bases, leaving 9 bases between the germline ends. Germline CDR1 reads KGHSH; CDR2 reads LQKENI. CDR3 length: 12 residues. In DNA form, the CDR3 reads TGTGCCAGCTCACAGCAGGGATCTGAAGCTTTCTTT. This encodes CASSQQGSEAFF.

The chain combines TRBV6-2 or TRBV6-3 with TRBJ1-2, with 7 bases identical to TRBD1. The CDR3 runs to 15 residues. V lost 2 bases to trimming and J lost 2 bases; unmatched junction nucleotides: 5. Per the germline V gene, CDR1 is MNHEY and CDR2 is SVGEGT. For the CDR3, the DNA is TGTGCCAGCAGTTACCGCGGGACAGTCAACTATGGCTACACCTTC. Its protein product is CASSYRGTVNYGYTF.

The V call is TRBV5-1, the J call TRBJ1-6; D not certain. V was shortened by 0 bases and J by 10 bases, with 8 bases between the two germline ends. The V gene's germline CDR1 is SGHRS and CDR2 YFSETQ. This CDR3 contains 13 residues. Here the CDR3 DNA reads TGCGCCAGCAGCTTGGACAGCAGCTCACCCCTCCACTTT. Amino acid sequence: CASSLDSSSPLHF.